The T cell receptor (beta chain) described here comes from a study of PD-1 blockade in classical Hodgkin lymphoma. Generated by immunoSEQ multiplex PCR, the TCRdb table keeps only in-frame clones and is missing some. The sample carries fewer than 45,000 clones, 76% recorded once. Each patient experienced a relapse that followed autologous stem cell transplantation, and brentuximab vedotin exposure varied. CDR3 length: 13 amino acids. V shed 4 bases, J shed 1 base, and the junction held 1 base outside the gene matches. CDR1 and CDR2 from the germline V gene are SGHDT and YYEEEE. This sequence originates from a human donor with classical Hodgkin lymphoma. The V call is TRBV5-6, the J call TRBJ2-7; 8 bases fit TRBD1. The sequencing used peripheral blood mononuclear cells (PBMCs), collected at baseline. CDR3 sequence (DNA): TGTGCCAGCAGCCGGGACAGGTCCTACGAGCAGTACTTC. Its protein product is CASSRDRSYEQYF.